The following is a TCR beta chain sequence with its context. Antigen specificity is unknown. This entry is derived from a study of vaccination effects on CD4 cells after COVID-19. Study-level points and caveats: The vaccine-induced clones of healthy vaccinees included only 1 of 255 that cross-reacted with common cold coronaviruses. Few convalescent patients, and no early post-infection timepoints, were available to the study.

The table came from immunoSEQ multiplex PCR; TCRdb's copy has only in-frame clones and leaves some out. The sample includes approximately 54,000 clones, 80% to 85% of them seen just once. Within the ViraFEST assay, antigen-specific CD4+ T cells underwent expansion with viral peptide pools prior to sequencing. Cultured cells yielded isolated CD4+ T cells after more than nine days. IL-2 at approximately 10 IU/ml and peptides at about 9.2 ug/ml were added to cultured PBMC, fewer than 2.5 million per well. Half the medium was swapped for IL-2 medium on days 3 and 7. The clonotype was recovered from a human donor who received a COVID-19 vaccine. The source was CD4+ T cells from PBMCs cultured with HCoV-229E spike peptides, collected before COVID-19 vaccination.

The CDR3 bases are TGTGCCAGCAGTTATCGAGGACAGGGTAACCAGCCCCAGCATTTT. Protein sequence: CASSYRGQGNQPQHF. This chain connects TRBV6-2 or TRBV6-3 to TRBJ1-5; TRBD1 matches at 8 bases. CDR1 MNHEY and CDR2 SVGEGT come from the germline V gene. The J segment lost 7 bases and the V segment lost 3 bases, leaving 8 bases of the junction unmatched. The CDR3 runs 15 residues.